The TCR beta chain under discussion was sequenced for a study of PD-1 blockade in classical Hodgkin lymphoma. CDR1 is SGDLS, CDR2 YYNGEE, per germline. The ends lost 0 bases at V and 3 bases at J; junction bases unmatched: 8. This CDR3 comprises 16 residues. Method: immunoSEQ multiplex PCR; TCRdb's copy keeps in-frame clones and lacks some. This sample has tens of thousands of clones, with about 91% found just once. In every patient, relapse followed autologous stem cell transplantation, while exposure to brentuximab vedotin differed. The J gene is TRBJ2-5, the V gene TRBV9, with 7 bases lining up with TRBD1. Sequencing was performed on peripheral blood mononuclear cells (PBMCs), taken before the second cycle of nivolumab. The receptor comes from a human donor with classical Hodgkin lymphoma. In DNA, the CDR3 is TGTGCCAGCAGCGTAGGACTGGGACAGAGGGAAGAGACCCAGTACTTC. Translating gives CASSVGLGQREETQYF.